This T cell receptor (beta chain) emerged from a study of blood T cell repertoires in COVID-19. Looking at the study overall: Samples came from the United States, Italy and Spain, spanning acute and convalescent COVID-19.

This clone has just one count. The CDR3 length is 14 residues. The V gene's germline CDR1 is MNHEY and CDR2 SVGAGI. Trimming removed 7 bases at V and 4 bases at J, with 16 bases between. The data were produced by immunoSEQ multiplex PCR, yet TCRdb's version contains in-frame clones alone and is incomplete. The sample shows roughly 200,000 clones, under 90% of them seen only once. V gene TRBV6-5 combines with J gene TRBJ1-2; maybe TRBD1 (6 bases). This sequence originates from a woman older than 75 with COVID-19, enrolled during active disease. Material for sequencing was peripheral blood. DNA for the CDR3: TGTGCCAGCATTGGACAGTACGGGACCTATGGCTACACCTTC. Protein: CASIGQYGTYGYTF.